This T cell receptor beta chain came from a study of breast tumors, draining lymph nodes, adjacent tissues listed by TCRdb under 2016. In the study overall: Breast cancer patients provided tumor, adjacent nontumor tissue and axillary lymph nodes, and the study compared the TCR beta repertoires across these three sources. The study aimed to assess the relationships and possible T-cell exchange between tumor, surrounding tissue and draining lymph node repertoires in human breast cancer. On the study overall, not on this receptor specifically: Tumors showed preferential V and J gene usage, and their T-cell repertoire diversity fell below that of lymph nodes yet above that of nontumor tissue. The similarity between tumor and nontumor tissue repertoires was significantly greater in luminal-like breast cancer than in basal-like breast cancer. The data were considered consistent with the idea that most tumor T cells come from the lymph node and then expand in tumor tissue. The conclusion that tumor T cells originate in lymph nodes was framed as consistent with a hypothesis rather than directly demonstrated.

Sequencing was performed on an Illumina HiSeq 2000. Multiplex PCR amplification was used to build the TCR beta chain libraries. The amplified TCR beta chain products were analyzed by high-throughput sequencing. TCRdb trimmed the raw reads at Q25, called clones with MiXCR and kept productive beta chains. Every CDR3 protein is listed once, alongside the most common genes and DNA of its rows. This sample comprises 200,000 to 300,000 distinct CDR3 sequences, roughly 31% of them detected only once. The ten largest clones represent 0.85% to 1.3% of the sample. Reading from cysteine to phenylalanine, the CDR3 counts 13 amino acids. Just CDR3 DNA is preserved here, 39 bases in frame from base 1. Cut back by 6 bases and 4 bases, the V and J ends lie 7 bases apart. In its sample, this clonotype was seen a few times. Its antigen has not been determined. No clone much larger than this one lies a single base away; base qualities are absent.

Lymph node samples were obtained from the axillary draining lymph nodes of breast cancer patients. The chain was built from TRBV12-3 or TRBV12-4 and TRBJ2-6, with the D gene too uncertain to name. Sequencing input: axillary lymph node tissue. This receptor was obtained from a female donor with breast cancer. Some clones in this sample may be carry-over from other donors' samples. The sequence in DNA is TGTGCCAGCAGGACCTCGGGGGCCAACGTCCTGACTTTC. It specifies CASRTSGANVLTF.